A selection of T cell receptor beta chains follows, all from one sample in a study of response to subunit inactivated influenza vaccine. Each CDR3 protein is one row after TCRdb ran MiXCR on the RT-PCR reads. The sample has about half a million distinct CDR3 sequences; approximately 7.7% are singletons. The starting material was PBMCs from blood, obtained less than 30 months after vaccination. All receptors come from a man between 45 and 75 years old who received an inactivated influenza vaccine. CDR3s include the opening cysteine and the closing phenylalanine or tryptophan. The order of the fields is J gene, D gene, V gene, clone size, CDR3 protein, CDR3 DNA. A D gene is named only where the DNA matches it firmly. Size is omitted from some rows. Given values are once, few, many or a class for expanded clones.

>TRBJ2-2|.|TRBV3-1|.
CASSQIGGTGELFF
TGTGCCAGCAGCCAAATCGGCGGGACCGGGGAGCTGTTTTTT
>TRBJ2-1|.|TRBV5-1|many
CASSPVGGLKNNEQFF
TGCGCCAGCAGCCCCGTTGGGGGCCTGAAGAACAATGAGCAGTTCTTC
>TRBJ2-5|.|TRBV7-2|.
CASTQSETQYF
TGTGCCAGCACCCAATCAGAGACCCAGTACTTC
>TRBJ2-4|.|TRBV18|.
CASSPDGLWLENIQYF
TGTGCCAGCTCACCAGACGGACTGTGGTTAGAAAACATTCAGTACTTC
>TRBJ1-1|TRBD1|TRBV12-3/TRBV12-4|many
CASSPGTGDTEAFF
TGTGCCAGCAGTCCCGGGACAGGCGACACTGAAGCTTTCTTT
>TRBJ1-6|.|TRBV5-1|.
CASRGKQNSPLHF
TGCGCCAGCAGGGGAAAACAGAATTCACCCCTCCACTTT
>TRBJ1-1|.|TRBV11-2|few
CASSLDLAVNTEAFF
TGTGCCAGCAGCTTAGATTTGGCGGTGAACACTGAAGCTTTCTTT
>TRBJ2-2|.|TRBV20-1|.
CSARVTQYTGELFF
TGCAGTGCTAGAGTGACCCAATACACCGGGGAGCTGTTTTTT
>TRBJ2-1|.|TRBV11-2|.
CASSLGFADYNEQFF
TGTGCCAGCAGCTTAGGGTTCGCCGATTACAATGAGCAGTTCTTC
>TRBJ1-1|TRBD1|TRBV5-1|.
CASSIRQGDGTEAFF
TGCGCCAGCAGCATCAGACAGGGGGATGGGACTGAAGCTTTCTTT
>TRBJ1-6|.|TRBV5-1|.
CASSLTGLGSPLHF
TGCGCCAGCAGCTTAACAGGGTTGGGTTCACCCCTCCACTTT
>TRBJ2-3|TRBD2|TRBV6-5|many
CASSYRTSGYTDTQYF
TGTGCCAGCAGTTACCGGACTAGCGGGTACACAGATACGCAGTATTTT